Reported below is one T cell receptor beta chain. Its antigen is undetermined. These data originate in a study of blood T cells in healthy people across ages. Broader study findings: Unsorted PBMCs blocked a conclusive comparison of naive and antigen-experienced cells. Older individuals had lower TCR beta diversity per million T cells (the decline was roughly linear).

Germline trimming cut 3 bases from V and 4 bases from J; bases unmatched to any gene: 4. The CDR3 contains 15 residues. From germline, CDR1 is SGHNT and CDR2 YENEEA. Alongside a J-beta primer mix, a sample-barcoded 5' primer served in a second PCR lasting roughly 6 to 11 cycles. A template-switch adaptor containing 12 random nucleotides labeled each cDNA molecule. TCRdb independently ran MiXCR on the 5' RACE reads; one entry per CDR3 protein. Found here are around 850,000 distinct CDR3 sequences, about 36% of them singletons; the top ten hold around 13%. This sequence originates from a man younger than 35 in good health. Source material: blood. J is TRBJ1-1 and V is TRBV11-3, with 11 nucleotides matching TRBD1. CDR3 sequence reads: CASSLRTGGTTEAFF. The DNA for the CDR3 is TGTGCCAGCAGCTTGCGGACAGGGGGCACCACTGAAGCTTTCTTT.